This T cell receptor beta chain was identified in a study of cytomegalovirus exposure and HLA in healthy donors. Overall study context: The roughly 130 validation repertoires used the same platform as the 500 to 700 first-cohort repertoires, a later analysis reported.

V lost 5 bases and J 7 bases, leaving 12 bases between the germline ends. CDR3 size: 13 residues. Germline assignment: CDR1 MNHEY and CDR2 SVGAGI. TCRdb's copy holds only in-frame clones and misses some; the assay was immunoSEQ multiplex PCR. The sample shows a few hundred thousand clones, roughly 90% of them seen only once. This chain uses TRBV6-5 with TRBJ2-1; D possibly corresponds to TRBD1 (6 bases). The sequenced material came from PBMCs. The clonotype was recovered from a man younger than 35 in good health and CMV-seropositive. The CDR3 region is CASSPTQGNEQFF. In nucleotides, the CDR3 is TGTGCCAGCAGTCCGACCCAGGGGAATGAGCAGTTCTTC.